Sequencing of this T cell receptor (beta chain) was carried out in a study of blood T cell repertoires in COVID-19. For this clone: The sample carries other DNA sequences with the same CDR3.

The V end was cut by 5 bases, the J end by 1 base, with 8 bases between. CDR3 length equals 12 residues. Looked up from germline, CDR1 is GTSNPN and CDR2 is SVGIG (reference sequence). Using immunoSEQ multiplex PCR, the repertoire was profiled, and TCRdb retains in-frame clones only, with some absent. The sample includes 200,000 or so clones, over 75% seen only once; the top ten take 18%. J is TRBJ1-1 and V is TRBV30, with D possibly being TRBD1 (6 bases). The clonotype comes from a person aged 70 to 85 with COVID-19, enrolled during active disease. Material: peripheral blood. The CDR3 reads CAWDRPNTEAFF. CDR3 DNA: TGTGCCTGGGACAGGCCGAACACTGAAGCTTTCTTT.